This T cell receptor beta chain was captured by sequencing in a study of blood T cell repertoires in COVID-19. As for the study in general: Acute and convalescent COVID-19 specimens originated in the United States, Italy and Spain. PBMCs, B-cell-depleted T cells, or T cells provided the cDNA or gDNA that made up the material.

Per the original data handling: Using reference gene primer amplification, nucleated cell counts were estimated. Assay used: immunoSEQ multiplex PCR; TCRdb lists only in-frame clones, some missing. D and trimming come from the DNA, and the V and J calls and clone size come from that table. The sample has more than 40,000 clones; 75% to 85% are singletons. V lost 2 bases, J lost 6 bases, and 5 bases lay in between. The CDR3 consists of 12 residues. Germline-derived CDR1 and CDR2 are SGHTA and FQGNSA. This TCR came from a human donor with acute or convalescent COVID-19. The donor label of this sample is uncertain. The chain is built from TRBV7-2 and TRBJ1-5; no clear D. Sample: peripheral blood. In DNA, the CDR3 is TGTGCCAGCAGCTTATATAGTCAGCCCCAGCATTTT. Amino acid sequence: CASSLYSQPQHF.